This is a list of T cell receptor beta chains from one sample in a study of cytomegalovirus exposure and HLA in healthy donors. This table comes from immunoSEQ multiplex PCR, and its TCRdb copy is limited to in-frame clones, with some not included. The profile shows 280,000 or so clones, around 89% of them singletons. Sequencing was carried out using PBMCs. These TCRs come from a woman under 30 in good health and CMV-seronegative. CDR3s include the opening cysteine and the closing phenylalanine or tryptophan. A D gene is named only where the DNA matches it firmly. Expanded clones get a size class; other rows say once, few or many, or leave the size out.

TRBV5-1	TRBD1	TRBJ1-5	.	CASSYTGGSQPQHF	TGCGCCAGCAGCTATACAGGGGGTTCTCAGCCCCAGCATTTT
TRBV7-2	TRBD1	TRBJ1-2	few	CASSRDSYGYTF	TGTGCCAGCAGTCGGGACAGCTATGGCTACACCTTC
TRBV5-1	.	TRBJ2-3	.	CASSLASETGDTQYF	TGCGCCAGCAGCTTGGCCTCAGAGACTGGGGATACGCAGTATTTT
TRBV9	TRBD2	TRBJ2-5	.	CASSIGLAGQETQYF	TGTGCCAGCAGCATCGGACTAGCGGGACAAGAGACCCAGTACTTC
TRBV5-1	TRBD2	TRBJ2-7	.	CASRFLRESSYEQYF	TGCGCCAGCAGGTTTTTGCGGGAGAGCTCCTACGAGCAGTACTTC
TRBV12-2	.	TRBJ2-5	.	CASRPRGYQETQYF	TGTGCAAGTCGCCCCAGGGGGTACCAAGAGACCCAGTACTTC
TRBV7-9	.	TRBJ1-4	once	CASSSNSEKLFF	TGTGCCAGCAGCTCGAACAGTGAAAAACTGTTTTTT
TRBV27	.	TRBJ2-7	.	CASSPTGSLHEQYF	TGTGCCAGCAGTCCAACAGGGTCCCTCCACGAGCAGTACTTC
TRBV27	TRBD1	TRBJ2-5	.	CASSRQGGETQYF	TGTGCCAGCAGTAGACAGGGGGGGGAGACCCAGTACTTC
TRBV2	.	TRBJ1-5	.	CASRRSNQPQHF	TGTGCCAGCAGGCGCAGCAATCAGCCCCAGCATTTT
TRBV15	.	TRBJ2-7	.	CATSRDSTGESIKYF	TGTGCCACCAGCAGAGACTCTACGGGAGAGTCGATCAAGTACTTC
TRBV5-4	TRBD2	TRBJ2-1	.	CASSSTSGPSYNEQFF	TGTGCCAGCAGCTCGACTAGCGGGCCTTCCTACAATGAGCAGTTCTTC
TRBV5-1	.	TRBJ2-3	once	CASSPRLDSDTQYF	TGCGCCAGCAGCCCGAGACTAGATTCGGATACGCAGTATTTT
TRBV25-1	.	TRBJ1-5	few	CASRQGSNQPQHF	TGTGCCAGCAGACAGGGAAGCAATCAGCCCCAGCATTTT
TRBV4-1	TRBD1	TRBJ2-7	.	CASSQPRDRGNEQYF	TGCGCCAGCAGCCAACCCCGGGACAGGGGCAACGAGCAGTACTTC
TRBV6-1	TRBD1	TRBJ1-4	.	CASSEGSGQGYEKLFF	TGTGCCAGCAGTGAAGGATCGGGACAGGGGTATGAAAAACTGTTTTTT
TRBV11-2	.	TRBJ2-7	.	CASSLTPRVGVDEQYF	TGTGCCAGCAGCTTAACCCCCCGGGTAGGGGTGGACGAGCAGTACTTC
TRBV19	.	TRBJ2-7	.	CASSITGSSYEQYF	TGTGCCAGTAGTATTACGGGGAGCTCCTACGAGCAGTACTTC
TRBV15	.	TRBJ1-5	few	CATSRGGRSQPQHF	TGTGCCACCAGCAGAGGGGGCCGGAGTCAGCCCCAGCATTTT
TRBV5-4	.	TRBJ1-1	once	CASSLGGRGPSNTEAFF	TGTGCCAGCAGCTTGGGGGGCAGGGGACCCTCGAACACTGAAGCTTTCTTT
TRBV27	.	TRBJ2-3	.	CASSSGQTGVDTQYF	TGTGCCAGCAGTTCCGGACAGACCGGCGTGGATACGCAGTATTTT
TRBV7-3	.	TRBJ2-3	.	CASSSPGREHSTPSTDTQYF	TGTGCCAGCAGCTCCCCCGGGCGGGAACACTCAACCCCTAGCACAGATACGCAGTATTTT
TRBV7-8	.	TRBJ1-1	.	CASSLHGGNEAFF	TGTGCCAGCAGCCTCCATGGGGGCAACGAAGCTTTCTTT
TRBV19	TRBD2	TRBJ2-2	.	CASSTLAGGHTGELFF	TGTGCCAGTAGTACCCTAGCGGGAGGTCACACCGGGGAGCTGTTTTTT
TRBV5-4	.	TRBJ2-7	.	CASSPRETYEQYF	TGTGCCAGCAGCCCCCGGGAGACCTACGAGCAGTACTTC
TRBV25-1	TRBD2	TRBJ2-1	.	CASSAKPLAGIGGNEQFF	TGTGCCAGCAGCGCCAAACCACTAGCCGGGATCGGGGGGAATGAGCAGTTCTTC
TRBV29-1	TRBD2	TRBJ2-1	.	CSVDDLAGGSYNEQFF	TGCAGCGTTGATGATCTAGCGGGAGGTTCTTACAATGAGCAGTTCTTC
TRBV7-3	TRBD2	TRBJ2-2	.	CASSLSSGSPAGELFF	TGTGCCAGCAGCTTATCGAGCGGGAGTCCCGCCGGGGAGCTGTTTTTT
TRBV28	TRBD2	TRBJ2-7	.	CASSLGGTSFYEQYF	TGTGCCAGCAGTTTGGGCGGGACTAGCTTCTACGAGCAGTACTTC
TRBV10-3	.	TRBJ1-6	.	CAIRPSGDSNSPLHF	TGTGCCATCAGGCCCTCTGGGGACTCGAATTCACCCCTCCACTTT
TRBV12-5	TRBD2	TRBJ2-7	.	CASKAGVGYEQYF	TGTGCTAGTAAGGCGGGAGTGGGGTACGAGCAGTACTTC
TRBV28	TRBD1	TRBJ1-2	.	CASRYTGGVYGYTF	TGTGCCAGCAGGTATACAGGGGGAGTGTATGGCTACACCTTC
TRBV7-6	.	TRBJ2-1	few	CASSQGRHEQFF	TGTGCCAGCAGCCAAGGGAGGCATGAGCAGTTCTTC
TRBV4-2	.	TRBJ2-7	.	CASSQQSGGGALSSYEQYF	TGTGCCAGCAGCCAACAAAGCGGAGGGGGGGCCCTAAGCTCCTACGAGCAGTACTTC
TRBV6-6	.	TRBJ1-2	.	CASSYPILVGGSGYTF	TGTGCCAGCAGTTACCCGATTTTGGTCGGCGGGAGCGGCTACACCTTC
TRBV10-3	TRBD2	TRBJ2-1	.	CAISGPPSGRDGEQFF	TGTGCCATCAGTGGACCACCTAGCGGGAGGGACGGTGAGCAGTTCTTC
TRBV11-3	.	TRBJ2-2	.	CASSLDAGTGELFF	TGTGCCAGCAGCTTAGATGCAGGGACCGGGGAGCTGTTTTTT
TRBV15	TRBD2	TRBJ2-1	.	CATSGKLAGVTNEQFF	TGTGCCACCAGCGGGAAACTAGCGGGAGTAACGAATGAGCAGTTCTTC
TRBV5-1	TRBD1	TRBJ1-1	.	CASSSRRFRDRDNLAFF	TGCGCCAGCAGTTCTCGACGGTTCCGGGACAGGGACAATTTGGCTTTCTTT
TRBV4-1	TRBD1	TRBJ1-1	.	CASSQGNRGGTEAFF	TGCGCCAGCAGCCAAGGGAACAGGGGCGGCACTGAAGCTTTCTTT
TRBV9	.	TRBJ2-7	.	CASSGKQGPYEQYF	TGTGCCAGCAGCGGGAAGCAGGGCCCCTACGAGCAGTACTTC
TRBV5-1	.	TRBJ1-5	once	CASSLLPQGSNQPQHF	TGCGCCAGCAGCTTGCTTCCTCAGGGCAGCAATCAGCCCCAGCATTTT
TRBV18	TRBD1	TRBJ2-2	.	CASSPLGDSSFGELFF	TGTGCCAGCTCACCACTCGGGGACAGCTCGTTCGGGGAGCTGTTTTTT
TRBV27	.	TRBJ2-7	.	CASSLRSPRGADYEQYF	TGTGCCAGCAGTTTACGCTCCCCCCGGGGGGCTGACTACGAGCAGTACTTC
TRBV25-1	TRBD1	TRBJ2-7	.	CASTPRTGAYEQYF	TGTGCCAGCACCCCTAGGACAGGTGCCTACGAGCAGTACTTC
TRBV29-1	TRBD1	TRBJ1-5	.	CSVAGQSNQPQHF	TGCAGCGTTGCGGGACAGAGCAATCAGCCCCAGCATTTT
TRBV7-8	TRBD2	TRBJ2-7	.	CASTLYGLAGVVDEQYF	TGTGCCAGCACCCTATACGGGCTAGCGGGAGTTGTGGACGAGCAGTACTTC
TRBV28	TRBD1	TRBJ1-2	.	CASQQKYRGPGGYTF	TGTGCCAGTCAGCAAAAATACAGGGGGCCGGGGGGCTACACCTTC
TRBV28	.	TRBJ2-5	.	CASSLREREETQYF	TGTGCCAGCAGTTTACGAGAGAGGGAAGAGACCCAGTACTTC
TRBV28	.	TRBJ1-1	.	CASTMAPRNTEAFF	TGTGCCAGCACTATGGCTCCTAGAAACACTGAAGCTTTCTTT
TRBV7-9	TRBD1	TRBJ1-1	.	CASSKGQGTDTEAFF	TGTGCCAGCAGCAAAGGACAGGGGACGGACACTGAAGCTTTCTTT
TRBV7-2	TRBD1	TRBJ2-7	.	CASSLEAGGAEQYF	TGTGCCAGCAGCTTAGAGGCAGGGGGCGCCGAGCAGTACTTC
TRBV11-2	.	TRBJ2-2	.	CASSPRLETGELFF	TGTGCCAGCAGCCCCCGCCTGGAGACCGGGGAGCTGTTTTTT
TRBV4-1	TRBD2	TRBJ2-2	.	CASSQEIISGGTGELFF	TGCGCCAGCAGCCAAGAAATCATTTCGGGGGGAACCGGGGAGCTGTTTTTT